Following are 10 T cell receptor beta chains from one sample sequenced in a study of blood T cell repertoires in COVID-19. TCRdb's table, derived via immunoSEQ multiplex PCR, lists solely in-frame clones and lacks some. The sample contains 200,000 to 250,000 clones, around nine tenths of which appear only once. The specimen sequenced was peripheral blood. The receptor set was obtained from a man between 60 and 70 years old who had recovered from COVID-19.

This sequence joins TRBV5-1 and TRBJ2-5; 7 bases fit TRBD2. The CDR3 extends over 15 amino acids. Losses at the gene ends were 3 bases for V and 2 bases for J; bases not matched to a gene: 7. Germline CDR1 SGHRS, CDR2 YFSETQ. The CDR3 region is CASSSPAGSQETQYF. The CDR3 DNA sequence: TGCGCCAGCAGCTCTCCAGCGGGGAGTCAAGAGACCCAGTACTTC.

The chain employs TRBV6-5 and TRBJ2-7, with 8 bases fitting TRBD1. V lost 2 bases to trimming and J lost 0 bases; unmatched junction nucleotides: 3. From germline, CDR1 is MNHEY and CDR2 SVGAGI. This CDR3 is 15 amino acids long. The CDR3 DNA reads TGTGCCAGCAGTTACGCACAGGGGGACTCCTACGAGCAGTACTTC. Protein sequence: CASSYAQGDSYEQYF.

This clone was detected only once. The chain employs TRBV28 and TRBJ1-4, with a weak D call TRBD1 (6 bases). V gave up 5 bases and J gave up 5 bases, with 18 bases separating them. CDR3 length: 16 amino acids. CDR1 and CDR2 from the germline V gene are MDHEN and SYDVKM. For the CDR3, the DNA is TGTGCCAGCAGTCTCGGGACACGGCAGGGAAATGAAAAACTGTTTTTT. Protein product: CASSLGTRQGNEKLFF.

J is TRBJ2-5 and V is TRBV5-4, with D tentatively TRBD1 (7 bases). The V gene's germline CDR1 is SGHNT and CDR2 YYREEE (reference sequence). CDR3 length equals 15 residues. Trimming shortened V by 0 bases and J by 4 bases, and 13 bases separated the two germline ends. The CDR3 nucleotides are TGTGCCAGCAGCTTGGCAGGGGGGCTGACAGAGACCCAGTACTTC. Its protein is CASSLAGGLTETQYF.

This clone appeared once. The chain links TRBV28 to TRBJ2-2, with TRBD2 identical over 8 bases. The CDR3 is 15 residues long. Germline CDR1 reads MDHEN; CDR2 reads SYDVKM. With 8 bases clipped from V and 4 bases from J, the junction kept 9 bases outside the gene matches. This CDR3 reads CASLAGGRVTGELFF. CDR3 DNA: TGTGCCAGCCTAGCGGGTGGCCGGGTCACCGGGGAGCTGTTTTTT.

In DNA form, the CDR3 reads TGTGCCAGTAGTATTGGACAGGCAACAATCTCTGGAAACACCATATATTTT. The encoded protein is CASSIGQATISGNTIYF. This chain uses TRBV19 with TRBJ1-3; 7 bases are shared with TRBD1. CDR3 length: 17 residues. V shed 3 bases, J shed 0 bases, and the junction held 8 bases outside the gene matches. In germline, CDR1 is LNHDA, CDR2 SQIVND (reference sequence).

This rearrangement joins TRBV4-3 to TRBJ1-1; TRBD1 matches 9 bases. The germline CDR1 and CDR2 sequences are LGHNA and YSLEER. With V trimmed by 5 bases and J by 2 bases, 9 bases remained unmatched. The CDR3 is 16 amino acids. CDR3 DNA: TGCGCCAGCAGCTCGTCCGGGACAGGGAGCAACACTGAAGCTTTCTTT. Translating it yields CASSSSGTGSNTEAFF.

The chain combines TRBV2 with TRBJ1-5, with D unclear. Looked up from germline, CDR1 is SNHLY and CDR2 is FYNNEI. The CDR3 extends over 15 amino acids. Trimming removed 1 base from V and 0 bases from J, with 7 bases in between. The CDR3 spells CASSEGGYSNQPQHF. The CDR3 region has the DNA TGTGCCAGCAGTGAAGGAGGCTATAGCAATCAGCCCCAGCATTTT.

The chain joins TRBV11-2 to TRBJ1-3; D possibly corresponds to TRBD1 (5 bases). V was trimmed by 6 bases and J by 0 bases, leaving 12 bases between them. The CDR3 has 15 amino acids. Germline V CDR1 and CDR2: SGHAT, FQNNGV. The CDR3: CASSLTALSGNTIYF. The CDR3 DNA sequence: TGTGCCAGCAGTCTGACAGCTCTCTCTGGAAACACCATATATTTT.

The chain uses TRBV9 and TRBJ1-2; 8 bases are a match to TRBD1. After removal of 0 bases from V and 8 bases from J, the junction contained 12 bases not matched to a gene. Germline lookup yields CDR1 SGDLS and CDR2 YYNGEE. The CDR3 spans 16 residues. CDR3 bases: TGTGCCAGCAGCGTAGGCGTGGGAGGGACAGGCCTCGGCTACACCTTC. It translates to CASSVGVGGTGLGYTF.